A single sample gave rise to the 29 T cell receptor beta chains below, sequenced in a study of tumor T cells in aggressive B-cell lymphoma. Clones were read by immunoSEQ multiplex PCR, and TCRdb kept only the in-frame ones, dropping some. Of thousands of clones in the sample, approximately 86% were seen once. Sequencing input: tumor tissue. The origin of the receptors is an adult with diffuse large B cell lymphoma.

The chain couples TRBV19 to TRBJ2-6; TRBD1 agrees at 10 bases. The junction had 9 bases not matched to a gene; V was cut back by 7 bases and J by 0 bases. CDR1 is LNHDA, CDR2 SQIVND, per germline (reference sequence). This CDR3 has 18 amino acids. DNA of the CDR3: TGTGCCAGTATTTTCCCGGGACAGGGGAACTCTGGGGCCAACGTCCTGACTTTC. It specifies CASIFPGQGNSGANVLTF.

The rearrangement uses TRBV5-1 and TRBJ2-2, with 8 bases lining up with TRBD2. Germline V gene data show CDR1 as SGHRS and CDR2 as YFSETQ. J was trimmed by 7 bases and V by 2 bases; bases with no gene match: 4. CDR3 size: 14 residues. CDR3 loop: CASSLLADRGELFF. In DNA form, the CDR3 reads TGCGCCAGCAGCTTACTAGCGGACCGCGGGGAGCTGTTTTTT.

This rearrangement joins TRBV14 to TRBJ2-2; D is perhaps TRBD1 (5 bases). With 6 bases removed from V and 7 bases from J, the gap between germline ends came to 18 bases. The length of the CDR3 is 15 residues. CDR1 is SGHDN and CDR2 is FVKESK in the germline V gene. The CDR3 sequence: CASSIFQGGLGELFF. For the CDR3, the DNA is TGTGCCAGCAGTATCTTCCAGGGCGGTCTCGGGGAGCTGTTTTTT.

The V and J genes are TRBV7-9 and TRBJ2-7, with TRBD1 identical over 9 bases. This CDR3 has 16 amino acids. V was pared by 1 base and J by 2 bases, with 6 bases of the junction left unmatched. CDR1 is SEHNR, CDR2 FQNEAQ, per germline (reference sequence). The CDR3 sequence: CASSLGLGQGAYEQYF. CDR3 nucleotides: TGTGCCAGCAGCTTAGGACTGGGACAGGGAGCCTACGAGCAGTACTTC.

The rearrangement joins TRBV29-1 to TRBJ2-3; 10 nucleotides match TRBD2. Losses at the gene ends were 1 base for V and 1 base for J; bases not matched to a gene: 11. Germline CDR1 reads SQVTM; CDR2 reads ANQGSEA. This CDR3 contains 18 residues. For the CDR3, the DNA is TGCAGCGTTGAAGCACAGGGTGGGACTAGCGTAGGCACAGATACGCAGTATTTT. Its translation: CSVEAQGGTSVGTDTQYF.

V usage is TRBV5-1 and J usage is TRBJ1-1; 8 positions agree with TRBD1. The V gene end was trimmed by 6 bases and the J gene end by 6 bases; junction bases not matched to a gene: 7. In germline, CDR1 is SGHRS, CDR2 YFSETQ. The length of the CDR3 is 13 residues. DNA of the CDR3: TGCGCCAGCAACCCTGGACAGGGTCCTGAAGCTTTCTTT. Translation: CASNPGQGPEAFF. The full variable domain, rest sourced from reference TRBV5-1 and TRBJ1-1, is KAGVTQTPRYLIKTRGQQVTLSCSPISGHRSVSWYQQTPGQGLQFLFEYFSETQRNKGNFPGRFSGRQFSNSRSEMNVSTLELGDSALYLCASNPGQGPEAFFGQGTRLTVV.

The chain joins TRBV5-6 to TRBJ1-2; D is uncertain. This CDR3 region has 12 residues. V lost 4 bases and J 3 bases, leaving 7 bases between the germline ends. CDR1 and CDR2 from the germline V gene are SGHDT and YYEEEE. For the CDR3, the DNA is TGTGCCAGCAGCGTACAAGACTATGGCTACACCTTC. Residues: CASSVQDYGYTF.

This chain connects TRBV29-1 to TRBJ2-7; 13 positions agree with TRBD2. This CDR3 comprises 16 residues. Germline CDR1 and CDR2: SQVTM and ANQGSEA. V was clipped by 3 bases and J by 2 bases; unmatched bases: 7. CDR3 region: CSVETSGRFTTYEQYF. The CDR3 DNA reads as TGCAGCGTTGAGACTAGCGGGAGGTTTACCACCTACGAGCAGTACTTC.

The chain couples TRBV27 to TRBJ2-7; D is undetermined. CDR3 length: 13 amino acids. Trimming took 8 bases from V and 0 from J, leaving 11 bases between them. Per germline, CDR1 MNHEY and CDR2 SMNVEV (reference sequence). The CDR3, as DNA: TGTGCCAGCGCGCAATACGGCTCCTACGAGCAGTACTTC. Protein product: CASAQYGSYEQYF.

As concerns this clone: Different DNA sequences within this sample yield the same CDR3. The CDR3 DNA reads TGCAGCTATAATCAGGGAGGGAGGGGCCTTGCAGATACGCAGTATTTT. Protein: CSYNQGGRGLADTQYF. V usage is TRBV29-1 and J usage is TRBJ2-3; 7 bases align to TRBD2. The V gene end was trimmed by 8 bases and the J gene end by 4 bases; junction bases not matched to a gene: 18. The CDR3 covers 16 residues. From germline, CDR1 is SQVTM and CDR2 ANQGSEA.

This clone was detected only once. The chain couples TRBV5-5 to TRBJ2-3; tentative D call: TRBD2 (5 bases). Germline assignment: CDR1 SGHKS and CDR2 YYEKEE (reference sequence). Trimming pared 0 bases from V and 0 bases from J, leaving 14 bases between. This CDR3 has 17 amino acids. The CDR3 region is CASSLGKYWTSTDTQYF. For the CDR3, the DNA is TGTGCCAGCAGCTTGGGCAAATACTGGACTAGCACAGATACGCAGTATTTT.

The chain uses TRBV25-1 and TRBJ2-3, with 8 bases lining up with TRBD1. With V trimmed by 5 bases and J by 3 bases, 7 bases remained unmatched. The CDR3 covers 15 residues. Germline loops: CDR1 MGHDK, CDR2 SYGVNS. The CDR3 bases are TGTGCCAGCAGTACCCGACAGGGGTGGACAGATACGCAGTATTTT. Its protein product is CASSTRQGWTDTQYF. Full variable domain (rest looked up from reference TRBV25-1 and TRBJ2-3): EADIYQTPRYLVIGTGKKITLECSQTMGHDKMYWYQQDPGMELHLIHYSYGVNSTEKGDLSSESTVSRIRTEHFPLTLESARPSHTSQYLCASSTRQGWTDTQYFGPGTRLTVL.

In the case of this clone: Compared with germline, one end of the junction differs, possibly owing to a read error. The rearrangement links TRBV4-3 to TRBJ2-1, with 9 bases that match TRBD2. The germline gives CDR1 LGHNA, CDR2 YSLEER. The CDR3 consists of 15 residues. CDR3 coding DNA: TGCGTCAGCAGCCAAGGCGGACTAGCGAGGAATGAGCAGTTCTTC. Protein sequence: CVSSQGGLARNEQFF.

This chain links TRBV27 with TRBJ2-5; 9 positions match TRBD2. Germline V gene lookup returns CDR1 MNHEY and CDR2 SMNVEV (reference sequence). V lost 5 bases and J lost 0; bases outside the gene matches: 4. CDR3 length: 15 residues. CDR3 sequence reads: CASSMVAGDQETQYF. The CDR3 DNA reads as TGTGCCAGCAGTATGGTAGCGGGAGACCAAGAGACCCAGTACTTC.

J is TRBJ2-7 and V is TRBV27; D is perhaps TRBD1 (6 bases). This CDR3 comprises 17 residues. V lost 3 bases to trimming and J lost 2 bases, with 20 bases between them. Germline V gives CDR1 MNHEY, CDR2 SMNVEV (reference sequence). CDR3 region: CASSLTGANRGTYEQYF. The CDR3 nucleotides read TGTGCCAGCAGTTTGACCGGCGCGAATAGGGGGACCTACGAGCAGTACTTC.

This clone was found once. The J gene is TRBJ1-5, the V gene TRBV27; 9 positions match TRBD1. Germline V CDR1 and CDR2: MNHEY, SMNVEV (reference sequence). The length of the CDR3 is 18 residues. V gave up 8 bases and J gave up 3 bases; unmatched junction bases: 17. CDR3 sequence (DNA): TGTGCCAGCTATAAAAAACGTGGGGGACAGGGTTACAATCAGCCCCAGCATTTT. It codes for CASYKKRGGQGYNQPQHF.

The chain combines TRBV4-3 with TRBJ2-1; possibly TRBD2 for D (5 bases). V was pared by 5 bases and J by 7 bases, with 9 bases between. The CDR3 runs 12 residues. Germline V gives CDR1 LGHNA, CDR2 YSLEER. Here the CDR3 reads CASSSSANEQFF. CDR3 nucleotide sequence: TGCGCCAGCAGCAGTAGCGCGAATGAGCAGTTCTTC.

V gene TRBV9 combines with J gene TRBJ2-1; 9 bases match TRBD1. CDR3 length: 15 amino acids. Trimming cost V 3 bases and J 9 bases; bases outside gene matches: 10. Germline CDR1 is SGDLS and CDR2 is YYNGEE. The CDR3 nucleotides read TGTGCCAGCAGCGAGGGGGGGACAGGGTTCAGTGAGCAGTTCTTC. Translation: CASSEGGTGFSEQFF.

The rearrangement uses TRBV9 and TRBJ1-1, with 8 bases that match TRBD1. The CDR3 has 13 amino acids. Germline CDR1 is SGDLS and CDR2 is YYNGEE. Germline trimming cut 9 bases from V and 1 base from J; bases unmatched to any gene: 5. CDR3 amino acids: CATGQGQNTEAFF. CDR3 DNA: TGTGCCACTGGACAGGGACAGAACACTGAAGCTTTCTTT.

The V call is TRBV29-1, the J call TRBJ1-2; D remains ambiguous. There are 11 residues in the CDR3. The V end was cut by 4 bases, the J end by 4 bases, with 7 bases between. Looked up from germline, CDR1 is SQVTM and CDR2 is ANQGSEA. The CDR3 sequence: CSVVSGYGYTF. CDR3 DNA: TGCAGCGTTGTATCCGGCTATGGCTACACCTTC. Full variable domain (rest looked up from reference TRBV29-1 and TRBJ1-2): SAVISQKPSRDICQRGTSLTIQCQVDSQVTMMFWYRQQPGQSLTLIATANQGSEATYESGFVIDKFPISRPNLTFSTLTVSNMSPEDSSIYLCSVVSGYGYTFGSGTRLTVV.

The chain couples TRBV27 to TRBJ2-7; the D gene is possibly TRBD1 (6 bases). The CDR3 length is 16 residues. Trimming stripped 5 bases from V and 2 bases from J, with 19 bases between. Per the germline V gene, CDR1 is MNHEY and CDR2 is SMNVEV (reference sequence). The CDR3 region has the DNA TGTGCCAGCAGTCCCCGGACAGCCACCGCACCCTACGAGCAGTACTTC. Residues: CASSPRTATAPYEQYF.

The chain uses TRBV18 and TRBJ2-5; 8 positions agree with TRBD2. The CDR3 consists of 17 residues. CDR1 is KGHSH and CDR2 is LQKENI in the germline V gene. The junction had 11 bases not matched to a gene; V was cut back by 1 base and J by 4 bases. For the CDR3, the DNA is TGTGCCAGCTCACCACAGACCGGAGCGGGAGAAAGAGAGACCCAGTACTTC. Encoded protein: CASSPQTGAGERETQYF. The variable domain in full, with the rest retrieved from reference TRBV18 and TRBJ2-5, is NAGVMQNPRHLVRRRGQEARLRCSPMKGHSHVYWYRQLPEEGLKFMVYLQKENIIDESGMPKERFSAEFPKEGPSILRIQQVVRGDSAAYFCASSPQTGAGERETQYFGPGTRLLVL.

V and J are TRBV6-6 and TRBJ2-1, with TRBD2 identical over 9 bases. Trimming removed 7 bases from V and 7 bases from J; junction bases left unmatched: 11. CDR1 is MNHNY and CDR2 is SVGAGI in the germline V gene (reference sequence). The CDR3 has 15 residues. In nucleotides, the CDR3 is TGTGCCAGCATGCACGAGGCGGGAGGGCAGAATGAGCAGTTCTTC. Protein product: CASMHEAGGQNEQFF.

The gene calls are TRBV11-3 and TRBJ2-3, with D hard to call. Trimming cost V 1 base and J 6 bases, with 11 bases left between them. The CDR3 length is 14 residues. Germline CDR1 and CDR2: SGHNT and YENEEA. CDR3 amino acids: CASSLGLGADTQYF. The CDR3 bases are TGTGCCAGCAGCTTAGGCTTGGGCGCGGATACGCAGTATTTT.

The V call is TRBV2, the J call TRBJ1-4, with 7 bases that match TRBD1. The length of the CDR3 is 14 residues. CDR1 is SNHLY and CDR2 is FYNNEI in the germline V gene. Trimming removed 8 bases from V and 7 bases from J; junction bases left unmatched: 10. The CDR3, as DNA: TGTGCCAGCTATTCGGACAGGAGAAGTGAAAAACTGTTTTTT. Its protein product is CASYSDRRSEKLFF.

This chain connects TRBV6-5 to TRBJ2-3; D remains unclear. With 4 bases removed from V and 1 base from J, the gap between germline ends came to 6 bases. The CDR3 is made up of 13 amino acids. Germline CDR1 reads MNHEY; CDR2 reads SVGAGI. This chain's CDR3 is CASSSPGTDTQYF. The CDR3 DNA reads TGTGCCAGCAGTTCCCCCGGCACAGATACGCAGTATTTT.

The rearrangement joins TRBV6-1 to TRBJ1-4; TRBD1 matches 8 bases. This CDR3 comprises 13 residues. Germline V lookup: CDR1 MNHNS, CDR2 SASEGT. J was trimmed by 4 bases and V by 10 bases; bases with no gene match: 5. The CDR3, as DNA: TGTGCCATCAGACAGGGGAATAATGAAAAACTGTTTTTT. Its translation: CAIRQGNNEKLFF.

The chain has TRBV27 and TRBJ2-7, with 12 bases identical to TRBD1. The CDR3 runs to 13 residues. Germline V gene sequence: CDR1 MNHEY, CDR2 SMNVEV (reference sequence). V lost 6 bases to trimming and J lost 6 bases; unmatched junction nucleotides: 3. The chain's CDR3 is CASSRDRGREQYF. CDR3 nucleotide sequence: TGTGCCAGCAGCCGGGACAGGGGGCGCGAGCAGTACTTC.

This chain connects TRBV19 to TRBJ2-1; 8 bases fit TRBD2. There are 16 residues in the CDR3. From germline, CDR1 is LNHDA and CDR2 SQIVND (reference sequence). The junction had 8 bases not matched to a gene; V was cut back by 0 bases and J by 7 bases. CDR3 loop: CASSIDGSGAPNEQFF. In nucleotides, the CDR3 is TGTGCCAGTAGTATAGATGGTAGCGGGGCCCCTAATGAGCAGTTCTTC. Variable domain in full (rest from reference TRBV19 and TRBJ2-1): DGGITQSPKYLFRKEGQNVTLSCEQNLNHDAMYWYRQDPGQGLRLIYYSQIVNDFQKGDIAEGYSVSREKKESFPLTVTSAQKNPTAFYLCASSIDGSGAPNEQFFGPGTRLTVL.